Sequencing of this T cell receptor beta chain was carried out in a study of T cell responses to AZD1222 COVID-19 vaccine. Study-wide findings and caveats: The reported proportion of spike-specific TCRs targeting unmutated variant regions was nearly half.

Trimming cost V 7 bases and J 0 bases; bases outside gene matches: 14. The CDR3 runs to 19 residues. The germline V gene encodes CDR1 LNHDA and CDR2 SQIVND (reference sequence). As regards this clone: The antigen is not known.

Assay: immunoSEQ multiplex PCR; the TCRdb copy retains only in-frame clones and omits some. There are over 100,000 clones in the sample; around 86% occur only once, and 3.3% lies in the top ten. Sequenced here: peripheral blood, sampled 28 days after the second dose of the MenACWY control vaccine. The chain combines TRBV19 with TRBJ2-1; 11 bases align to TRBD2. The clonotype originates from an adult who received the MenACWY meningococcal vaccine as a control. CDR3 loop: CASNWGLAGGKNSYNEQFF. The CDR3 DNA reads TGTGCCAGTAACTGGGGGCTAGCGGGGGGCAAAAACTCCTACAATGAGCAGTTCTTC.